A selection of T cell receptor beta chains follows, all from one sample in a study of cytomegalovirus exposure and HLA in healthy donors. The assay was immunoSEQ multiplex PCR, and TCRdb's table has in-frame clones only and misses some. The table lists 80,000 to 100,000 clones, about three quarters of them singletons. The sequenced sample was PBMCs. The receptors derive from a man aged 40-55 years in good health and CMV-seronegative. The CDR3 runs from the conserved cysteine through the conserved F or W. D genes are given only for firm matches. Clone size appears in some rows only: once, few, many, or a class for an expanded clone.

few	NA	TRBV15	TRBJ1-4	CATSRTVGELFF	TGTGCCACCAGCAGGACGGTCGGGGAACTGTTTTTT
NA	NA	TRBV27	TRBJ2-3	CASLSRAGADTQYF	TGTGCCAGCCTTTCCAGAGCAGGGGCAGATACGCAGTATTTT
once	TRBD2	TRBV7-9	TRBJ2-5	CASSPGTSGAQETQYF	TGTGCCAGCAGCCCAGGGACTAGCGGGGCCCAAGAGACCCAGTACTTC
NA	TRBD1	TRBV5-4	TRBJ1-3	CASSAGQGSGNTIYF	TGTGCCAGCAGCGCGGGACAGGGCTCTGGAAACACCATATATTTT
NA	TRBD2	TRBV5-1	TRBJ2-1	CASKTLAGGPREQFF	TGCGCCAGCAAAACTCTAGCGGGGGGGCCCCGTGAGCAGTTCTTC
NA	NA	TRBV5-1	TRBJ1-1	CASSLDSTPKNTEAFF	TGCGCCAGCAGCTTGGATTCGACACCCAAGAACACTGAAGCTTTCTTT
NA	NA	TRBV12-5	TRBJ2-7	CASTSGVGLDEQYF	TGTGCTAGTACGTCCGGAGTCGGCCTGGACGAGCAGTACTTC
NA	NA	TRBV27	TRBJ2-1	CASSSASLNEQFF	TGTGCCAGCAGTTCGGCTAGCTTGAATGAGCAGTTCTTC
few	NA	TRBV18	TRBJ1-5	CASSPTGLNQPQHF	TGTGCCAGCTCTCCTACAGGGCTCAATCAGCCCCAGCATTTT
NA	NA	TRBV12-5	TRBJ1-1	CASGLRESTEAFF	TGTGCTAGTGGTTTGAGGGAGAGCACTGAAGCTTTCTTT
NA	TRBD2	TRBV2	TRBJ2-1	CASRRRTSGGVNEQFF	TGTGCCAGCAGGAGGCGGACTAGCGGGGGGGTGAATGAGCAGTTCTTC
once	NA	TRBV7-2	TRBJ1-1	CASSFGGMGQKNTEAFF	TGTGCCAGCAGCTTCGGAGGGATGGGCCAGAAGAACACTGAAGCTTTCTTT
NA	NA	TRBV5-4	TRBJ2-3	CASSLDRYTDTQYF	TGTGCCAGCAGCCTTGACAGATACACAGATACGCAGTATTTT
NA	NA	TRBV9	TRBJ1-1	CASSLIPGTEAFF	TGTGCCAGCAGCCTCATCCCCGGTACTGAAGCTTTCTTT
NA	TRBD1	TRBV29-1	TRBJ1-1	CSVEQGVDTEAFF	TGCAGCGTTGAACAGGGGGTAGACACTGAAGCTTTCTTT
NA	TRBD2	TRBV2	TRBJ2-3	CASRSASGGRFTGTDTQYF	TGTGCCAGCCGGTCGGCTAGCGGGGGCAGATTTACCGGCACAGATACGCAGTATTTT
once	NA	TRBV27	TRBJ2-1	CASSSVGGLEQFF	TGTGCCAGCAGTTCGGTCGGCGGGTTGGAGCAGTTCTTC
NA	TRBD1	TRBV5-1	TRBJ2-3	CASSTTGEGTDTQYF	TGCGCCAGCAGCACGACAGGGGAAGGCACAGATACGCAGTATTTT
few	NA	TRBV19	TRBJ1-2	CASSRQVYGYTF	TGTGCCAGTAGCCGACAGGTTTATGGCTACACCTTC
once	TRBD1	TRBV28	TRBJ1-5	CASSDIRGSQPQHF	TGTGCCAGCAGTGATATCAGGGGGAGTCAGCCCCAGCATTTT
few	NA	TRBV9	TRBJ1-1	CASSGPGRISEAFF	TGTGCCAGCAGCGGGCCAGGGAGGATATCTGAAGCTTTCTTT
NA	TRBD2	TRBV10-3	TRBJ2-1	CAISETSGEQFF	TGTGCCATCAGTGAGACTAGCGGTGAGCAGTTCTTC
few	TRBD1	TRBV25-1	TRBJ1-1	CASSETGIEAFF	TGTGCCAGCAGTGAGACAGGGATTGAAGCTTTCTTT
once	TRBD1	TRBV9	TRBJ1-1	CASSRTGGSAHTEAFF	TGTGCCAGCAGCAGGACAGGGGGTAGCGCGCACACTGAAGCTTTCTTT
NA	NA	TRBV7-9	TRBJ2-2	CASSLPGYTGELFF	TGTGCCAGCAGCTTACCGGGATACACCGGGGAGCTGTTTTTT
NA	TRBD1	TRBV7-8	TRBJ1-2	CASSHAGTALAGGGYTF	TGTGCCAGCAGCCATGCTGGGACAGCCTTGGCGGGAGGTGGCTACACCTTC
once	NA	TRBV19	TRBJ2-3	CASSILRGDTQYF	TGTGCCAGTAGTATTTTGAGAGGAGATACGCAGTATTTT
NA	TRBD1	TRBV7-9	TRBJ1-4	CATHHDRGLTTNEKLFF	TGTGCCACTCATCACGACAGGGGGCTTACAACTAATGAAAAACTGTTTTTT
NA	NA	TRBV5-1	TRBJ2-7	CASSPAGTKTYEQYF	TGCGCCAGCAGCCCGGCCGGGACAAAAACCTACGAGCAGTACTTC
NA	TRBD1	TRBV5-5	TRBJ1-1	CASSVGTGGEAFF	TGTGCCAGCAGCGTTGGCACAGGGGGCGAAGCTTTCTTT
NA	NA	TRBV28	TRBJ1-2	CASSFIQNYGYTF	TGTGCCAGCAGTTTTATACAGAACTATGGCTACACCTTC
NA	NA	TRBV6-5	TRBJ2-6	CASRLRSGANVLTF	TGTGCCAGCAGGCTGAGATCTGGGGCCAACGTCCTGACTTTC
NA	NA	TRBV7-6	TRBJ1-1	CASSLLNRDGNTEAFF	TGTGCCAGCAGCTTGCTGAACAGGGACGGGAACACTGAAGCTTTCTTT
NA	NA	TRBV14	TRBJ2-6	CASSQVGAGANVLTF	TGTGCCAGCAGCCAAGTAGGGGCGGGGGCCAACGTCCTGACTTTC
NA	TRBD1	TRBV7-9	TRBJ2-7	CASSTTGQGEGSYEQYF	TGTGCCAGCAGCACTACCGGACAGGGAGAGGGCTCCTACGAGCAGTACTTC
NA	TRBD1	TRBV23-1	TRBJ1-2	CASSQADPYRGNYGYTF	TGCGCCAGCAGTCAAGCGGACCCGTACAGGGGAAACTACGGCTACACCTTC
NA	TRBD1	TRBV7-8	TRBJ1-4	CASSLGGQSNEKLFF	TGTGCCAGCAGCTTAGGGGGACAGTCTAATGAAAAACTGTTTTTT
NA	TRBD1	TRBV19	TRBJ1-6	CASSGQDRAIYNSPLHF	TGTGCCAGTAGCGGTCAGGACAGGGCGATTTATAATTCACCCCTCCACTTT
once	NA	TRBV6-1	TRBJ1-2	CASSEAPTGRTFYGYTF	TGTGCCAGCAGTGAAGCGCCGACAGGTCGTACGTTCTATGGCTACACCTTC
NA	NA	TRBV11-2	TRBJ2-7	CASSLDRVAYEQYF	TGTGCCAGCAGCTTAGACCGGGTAGCCTACGAGCAGTACTTC
NA	TRBD1	TRBV11-1	TRBJ2-7	CASSFGTGSYEQYF	TGTGCCAGCAGCTTCGGGACAGGAAGCTACGAGCAGTACTTC
NA	NA	TRBV12-5	TRBJ2-1	CASGLGTREQFF	TGTGCTAGTGGTTTGGGAACCCGGGAGCAGTTCTTC